One and the same sample provided the 28 T cell receptor beta chains below, sequenced in a study of blood T cell repertoires in COVID-19. Clones were sequenced by immunoSEQ multiplex PCR, and TCRdb holds only the in-frame ones, with some missing. The top ten clones hold roughly 1.9% of a sample with approximately 250,000 clones, about 88% of them seen once. The source material was peripheral blood. The receptors derive from a man aged 30-40 years with active or convalescent COVID-19.

The chain combines TRBV4-3 with TRBJ2-1; TRBD2 aligns across 7 bases. V lost 1 base to trimming and J lost 6 bases; unmatched junction nucleotides: 9. Germline values: CDR1 LGHNA, CDR2 YSLEER. The CDR3 runs to 16 residues. The CDR3 coding sequence is TGCGCCAGCAGCCAAGCCGCGCCCGGGACTATCAATGAGCAGTTCTTC. This gives the protein CASSQAAPGTINEQFF.

This clone is a singleton in its sample. The chain links TRBV5-1 to TRBJ2-5; TRBD2 aligns across 7 bases. J lost 5 bases, V lost 4 bases, and 5 bases had no gene match. The length of the CDR3 is 13 residues. Germline V CDR1 and CDR2: SGHRS, YFSETQ. CDR3 sequence (DNA): TGCGCCAGCAGCCCGGGCGGGGGTGAGACCCAGTACTTC. This translates into CASSPGGGETQYF.

This chain connects TRBV5-5 to TRBJ1-5, with a weak D call TRBD1 (5 bases). Germline loops: CDR1 SGHKS, CDR2 YYEKEE (reference sequence). The V end was cut by 7 bases, the J end by 2 bases, with 13 bases between. The CDR3 runs to 14 residues. The CDR3: CASRPGGGNQPQHF. In nucleotides, the CDR3 is TGTGCCAGCCGCCCGGGGGGTGGCAATCAGCCCCAGCATTTT.

The chain employs TRBV10-2 and TRBJ1-3; 7 bases are a match to TRBD1. V shed 5 bases and J 0 bases; nucleotides not matched to a gene: 4. This CDR3 region has 15 residues. The germline V gene has CDR1 WSHSY and CDR2 SAAADI. This CDR3 reads CASSPGDSSGNTIYF. For the CDR3, the DNA is TGCGCCAGCAGTCCAGGGGACAGCTCTGGAAACACCATATATTTT.

The chain couples TRBV27 to TRBJ2-7; 7 bases are shared with TRBD1. The germline CDR1 and CDR2 sequences are MNHEY and SMNVEV (reference sequence). Trimming at V came to 6 bases and at J to 0 bases, leaving 8 bases not matched to a gene. There are 15 residues in the CDR3. The CDR3, as DNA: TGTGCCAGCAGAATGCCCAGGGGGAACTCCTACGAGCAGTACTTC. Amino acids: CASRMPRGNSYEQYF.

The rearrangement links TRBV30 to TRBJ2-6; 7 nucleotides line up with TRBD1. The CDR3 is 14 residues long. Per germline, CDR1 GTSNPN and CDR2 SVGIG (reference sequence). The trim removed 7 bases at V and 2 bases at J, leaving 5 bases unmatched. The CDR3 is CAYRTGAGANVLTF. As DNA, the CDR3 is TGTGCCTACAGAACAGGGGCTGGGGCCAACGTCCTGACTTTC.

The chain uses TRBV5-1 and TRBJ1-4; D perhaps matches TRBD1 (6 bases). The germline V gene has CDR1 SGHRS and CDR2 YFSETQ. Trimming removed 3 bases at V and 0 bases at J, with 9 bases between. The CDR3 covers 15 residues. The CDR3 DNA reads as TGCGCCAGCAGCTCCGGGACAACAACTAATGAAAAACTGTTTTTT. This codes for CASSSGTTTNEKLFF.

V gene TRBV6-1 combines with J gene TRBJ2-3; the D gene is possibly TRBD2 (6 bases). The CDR3 covers 15 residues. Germline CDR1 is MNHNS and CDR2 is SASEGT. The V and J ends lost 0 bases and 0 bases respectively, with 7 bases between them. The CDR3 DNA sequence: TGTGCCAGCAGTGAAGCGGGGGGTAGCACAGATACGCAGTATTTT. Translated, it gives CASSEAGGSTDTQYF.

The chain couples TRBV7-9 to TRBJ1-2, with no clear D. Germline lookup yields CDR1 SEHNR and CDR2 FQNEAQ (reference sequence). The CDR3 loop spans 15 amino acids. Trimming left V 7 bases short and J 6 bases short, with 21 bases between. The CDR3 coding sequence is TGTGCCAGCAACACCCTGGGCTCAACCCATAATGGCTACACCTTC. It codes for CASNTLGSTHNGYTF. Filled out from reference TRBV7-9 and TRBJ1-2, the complete variable domain reads DTGVSQNPRHKITKRGQNVTFRCDPISEHNRLYWYRQTLGQGPEFLTYFQNEAQLEKSRLLSDRFSAERPKGSFSTLEIQRTEQGDSAMYLCASNTLGSTHNGYTFGSGTRLTVV.

The chain links TRBV2 to TRBJ1-5, with D possibly TRBD1 on 5 matching bases. Trimming took off 9 bases at V and 7 bases at J, with 16 bases between the two ends. This CDR3 contains 13 residues. Germline values: CDR1 SNHLY, CDR2 FYNNEI. CDR3 sequence (DNA): TGTGCCAGTCAGACAGTCAAGACCCAGCCCCAGCATTTT. Amino acid sequence: CASQTVKTQPQHF.

V is TRBV9 and J is TRBJ1-4; possible D gene TRBD1, 5 bases. Per the germline V gene, CDR1 is SGDLS and CDR2 is YYNGEE. The V and J ends lost 3 bases and 3 bases respectively, with 6 bases between them. This CDR3 region has 13 residues. CDR3 nucleotide sequence: TGTGCCAGCAGCGGGGGGGCTAATGAAAAACTGTTTTTT. Encoded protein: CASSGGANEKLFF.

J is TRBJ1-5 and V is TRBV7-2, with D possibly matching TRBD1 (5 bases). This CDR3 is 16 amino acids long. V was shortened by 2 bases and J by 3 bases, with 14 bases between the two germline ends. Germline V gene sequence: CDR1 SGHTA, CDR2 FQGNSA. In DNA form, the CDR3 reads TGTGCCAGCAGCTTATGGAGTGGGGGGATCAATCAGCCCCAGCATTTT. Translation gives CASSLWSGGINQPQHF.

This chain connects TRBV18 to TRBJ2-5, with TRBD1 matching 7 bases. The CDR3 has 15 residues. V was pared by 2 bases and J by 7 bases, with 10 bases of the junction left unmatched. Germline assignment: CDR1 KGHSH and CDR2 LQKENI. The CDR3 bases are TGTGCCAGCTCACCAACTGGACAGGTCTGGGGGACCCAGTACTTC. The encoded protein is CASSPTGQVWGTQYF. The full variable domain, with the rest looked up from reference TRBV18 and TRBJ2-5, is NAGVMQNPRHLVRRRGQEARLRCSPMKGHSHVYWYRQLPEEGLKFMVYLQKENIIDESGMPKERFSAEFPKEGPSILRIQQVVRGDSAAYFCASSPTGQVWGTQYFGPGTRLLVL.

The V call is TRBV6-5, the J call TRBJ1-1; D gene uncertain. CDR1 and CDR2 (germline): MNHEY, SVGAGI. This CDR3 is built from 15 residues. Trimming took off 0 bases at V and 4 bases at J, with 12 bases between the two ends. The CDR3 is CASSYSRGRGTEAFF. The CDR3 DNA reads TGTGCCAGCAGTTACTCGAGAGGGCGCGGCACTGAAGCTTTCTTT.

The rearrangement uses TRBV24-1 and TRBJ2-1; the D gene is possibly TRBD2 (6 bases). The CDR3 has 15 amino acids. CDR1 is KGHDR, CDR2 SFDVKD, per germline. Trimming pared 5 bases from V and 5 bases from J, leaving 15 bases between. CDR3 coding DNA: TGTGCCACCAGTGGGGGAGGAAGGCTAAACAATGAGCAGTTCTTC. Translating it yields CATSGGGRLNNEQFF.

The V gene is TRBV4-1, the J gene TRBJ1-1; D not resolved. The CDR3 contains 15 residues. V was pared by 0 bases and J by 0 bases, with 8 bases between. CDR1 is MGHRA, CDR2 YSYEKL, per germline. In DNA, the CDR3 is TGCGCCAGCAGCCAAGATCAATTTGTGAACACTGAAGCTTTCTTT. It specifies CASSQDQFVNTEAFF.

This clone has more than one count but fewer than ten. The CDR3 sequence is CASSVELAGGDTQYF. CDR3 nucleotide sequence: TGTGCCAGCAGCGTAGAACTAGCGGGGGGAGATACGCAGTATTTT. The chain combines TRBV9 with TRBJ2-3, with TRBD2 identical over 12 bases. CDR1 is SGDLS, CDR2 YYNGEE, per germline. After removal of 0 bases from V and 5 bases from J, the junction contained 1 base not matched to a gene. There are 15 residues in the CDR3.

The genes are TRBV3-1 (or the pseudogene TRBV3-2) and TRBJ2-5, with D perhaps TRBD2 (7 bases). V was shortened by 2 bases and J by 1 base, with 20 bases between the two germline ends. CDR1 is LGHDT, CDR2 YNNKEL, per germline (reference sequence). This CDR3 region has 18 residues. CDR3 residues: CASSQRVDAGATQETQYF. As DNA, the CDR3 is TGTGCCAGCAGCCAAAGGGTCGACGCGGGGGCTACCCAAGAGACCCAGTACTTC.

The chain combines TRBV5-1 with TRBJ1-1; possible D gene TRBD1, 5 bases. Germline V gene sequence: CDR1 SGHRS, CDR2 YFSETQ. Between the trimmed V and J ends, which lost 7 bases and 3 bases, there was a span of 16 bases. CDR3 length: 14 residues. CDR3 DNA: TGCGCCAGCCGAACCGACGACAGATACACTGAAGCTTTCTTT. This encodes CASRTDDRYTEAFF.

This clone was detected once. The chain carries TRBV3-1 (or the pseudogene TRBV3-2) and TRBJ1-5; TRBD1 might be the D (6 bases). This CDR3 contains 21 residues. V dropped 2 bases and J dropped 0 bases, with 26 bases sitting between them. Germline V gives CDR1 LGHDT, CDR2 YNNKEL (reference sequence). CDR3 nucleotide sequence: TGTGCCAGCAGCCAACGAAGAAGGCGGGGGCGAGGAGCCTATAGCAATCAGCCCCAGCATTTT. Translation gives CASSQRRRRGRGAYSNQPQHF.

This clone was seen a few times. The genes are TRBV27 and TRBJ2-3, with D possibly matching TRBD2 (6 bases). CDR1 is MNHEY and CDR2 is SMNVEV in the germline V gene (reference sequence). This CDR3 has 15 residues. The germline V and J ends were trimmed by 9 bases and 0 bases, with 16 bases remaining between them. The CDR3 protein is CASQFSAGSTDTQYF. CDR3 coding DNA: TGTGCCAGTCAATTCTCTGCGGGGAGCACAGATACGCAGTATTTT.

The gene calls are TRBV3-1 (or the pseudogene TRBV3-2) and TRBJ1-3; D remains unclear. Per germline, CDR1 LGHDT and CDR2 YNNKEL (reference sequence). This CDR3 contains 16 residues. V shed 7 bases and J shed 4 bases, with 20 bases lying between them. The CDR3 sequence is CASISPIQTRGNTIYF. Written as DNA, the CDR3 is TGTGCCAGCATCTCACCCATACAAACGCGGGGAAACACCATATATTTT.

V usage is TRBV6-4 and J usage is TRBJ1-2; 10 bases align to TRBD1. The CDR3 contains 15 residues. Germline-derived CDR1 and CDR2 are MRHNA and SNTAGT. The junction had 8 bases not matched to a gene; V was cut back by 6 bases and J by 4 bases. The CDR3, as DNA: TGTGCCAGCAGCAGGGAGACAGGGGGCGTCTATGGCTACACCTTC. Translated: CASSRETGGVYGYTF.

This chain connects TRBV5-1 to TRBJ2-3; TRBD1 might be the D (5 bases). The CDR3 is 16 amino acids. Germline V CDR1 and CDR2: SGHRS, YFSETQ. V was trimmed by 0 bases and J by 4 bases, leaving 15 bases between them. In DNA form, the CDR3 reads TGCGCCAGCAGCTTGGCCGGGCTGGGCAGGGCAGATACGCAGTATTTT. Translating gives CASSLAGLGRADTQYF.

This chain uses TRBV27 with TRBJ1-4, with D unclear. The V gene's germline CDR1 is MNHEY and CDR2 SMNVEV (reference sequence). V lost 3 bases to trimming and J lost 8 bases, with 13 bases between them. The CDR3 contains 14 residues. For the CDR3, the DNA is TGTGCCAGCAGTTTCGGCGGGGTCGGGGAAAAACTGTTTTTT. It yields the protein CASSFGGVGEKLFF.

The chain carries TRBV6-5 and TRBJ2-7; 9 positions match TRBD2. Trimming took 2 bases from V and 3 from J; bases not matched to a gene: 2. The length of the CDR3 is 14 residues. The germline V gene has CDR1 MNHEY and CDR2 SVGAGI. CDR3 in amino acids: CASSYAGGVYEQYF. The CDR3 DNA follows: TGTGCCAGCAGTTACGCGGGGGGGGTCTACGAGCAGTACTTC.

The V gene is TRBV4-1, the J gene TRBJ2-7, with D unclear. Germline-derived CDR1 and CDR2 are MGHRA and YSYEKL. Trimming cost V 4 bases and J 0 bases, with 10 bases left between them. The CDR3 length is 14 residues. CDR3 region: CASSPRTGSYEQYF. As DNA, the CDR3 is TGCGCCAGCAGCCCCCGAACCGGCTCCTACGAGCAGTACTTC.

J is TRBJ1-6 and V is TRBV9; TRBD1 agrees at 7 bases. V lost 0 bases and J lost 10; bases outside the gene matches: 10. This CDR3 contains 16 residues. Germline CDR1 reads SGDLS; CDR2 reads YYNGEE. The CDR3 reads CASSVVGDRAGSPLHF. The DNA for the CDR3 is TGTGCCAGCAGCGTAGTAGGAGACAGGGCAGGGTCACCCCTCCACTTT. Filled out from reference TRBV9 and TRBJ1-6, the complete variable domain reads DSGVTQTPKHLITATGQRVTLRCSPRSGDLSVYWYQQSLDQGLQFLIQYYNGEERAKGNILERFSAQQFPDLHSELNLSSLELGDSALYFCASSVVGDRAGSPLHFGNGTRLTVT.